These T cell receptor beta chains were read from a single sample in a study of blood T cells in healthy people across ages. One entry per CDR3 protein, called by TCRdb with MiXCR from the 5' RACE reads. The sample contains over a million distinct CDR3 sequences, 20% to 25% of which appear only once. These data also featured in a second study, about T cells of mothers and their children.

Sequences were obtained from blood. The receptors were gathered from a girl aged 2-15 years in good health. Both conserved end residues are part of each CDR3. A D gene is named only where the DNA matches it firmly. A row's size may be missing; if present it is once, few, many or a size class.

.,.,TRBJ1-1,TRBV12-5,CASGLILGSGDTEAFF,TGTGCTAGTGGTTTGATACTCGGGTCAGGGGACACTGAAGCTTTCTTT
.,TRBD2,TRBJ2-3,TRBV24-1,CATSDPSGGDTQYF,TGTGCCACCAGTGACCCTAGCGGGGGAGATACGCAGTATTTT
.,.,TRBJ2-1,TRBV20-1,CSARVPGSAYNEQFF,TGCAGTGCTAGAGTTCCGGGCAGCGCCTACAATGAGCAGTTCTTC
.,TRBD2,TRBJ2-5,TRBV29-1,CSVEVSGTSGRGETQYF,TGCAGCGTTGAAGTGTCCGGGACTAGCGGGAGGGGAGAGACCCAGTACTTC
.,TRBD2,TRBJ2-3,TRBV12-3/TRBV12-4,CASSIAGADTQYF,TGTGCCAGCAGTATAGCGGGAGCGGATACGCAGTATTTT
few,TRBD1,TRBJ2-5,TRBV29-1,CSVSSSGTGSLETQYF,TGCAGCGTTTCCTCCTCTGGGACAGGATCCCTTGAGACCCAGTACTTC
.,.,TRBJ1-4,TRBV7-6,CASSLIRGQVEKLFF,TGTGCCAGCAGCTTAATCAGGGGTCAGGTTGAAAAACTGTTTTTT
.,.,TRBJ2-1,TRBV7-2,CASSLVGGDSDEQFF,TGTGCCAGCAGCTTAGTGGGGGGGGACAGCGATGAGCAGTTCTTC
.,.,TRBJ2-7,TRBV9,CASSGGGQTYEQYF,TGTGCCAGCAGCGGTGGGGGGCAGACCTACGAGCAGTACTTC
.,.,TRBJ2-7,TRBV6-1,CASIYGDRHEQYF,TGTGCCAGCATTTACGGGGATCGCCACGAGCAGTACTTC
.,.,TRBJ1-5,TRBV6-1,CASSEASLGLPNQPQHF,TGTGCCAGCAGTGAAGCCTCGTTGGGGCTACCGAATCAGCCCCAGCATTTT
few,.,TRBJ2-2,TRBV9,CASSVAGANTGELFF,TGTGCCAGCAGCGTAGCAGGGGCGAACACCGGGGAGCTGTTTTTT
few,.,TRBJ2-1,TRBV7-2,CASSSVRLGNEQFF,TGTGCCAGCAGCTCCGTACGGCTGGGAAATGAGCAGTTCTTC
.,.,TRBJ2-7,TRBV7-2,CASSLVSAEQYF,TGTGCCAGCAGCTTAGTCTCCGCCGAGCAGTACTTC
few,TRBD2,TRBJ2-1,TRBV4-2,CACSQDGDGGGHNEQFF,TGTGCCTGCAGCCAAGATGGAGACGGGGGGGGTCACAATGAGCAGTTCTTC
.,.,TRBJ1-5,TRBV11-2,CASSSPPGRAPFLSNQPQHF,TGTGCCAGCAGCTCCCCCCCGGGCAGGGCCCCTTTCCTTAGCAATCAGCCCCAGCATTTT
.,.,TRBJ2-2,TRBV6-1,CASRGPDDQRGVWLLGELFF,TGTGCCAGCAGGGGCCCGGATGACCAAAGGGGAGTCTGGCTTCTCGGGGAGCTGTTTTTT
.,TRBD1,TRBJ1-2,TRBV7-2,CASSTTGGYYGYTF,TGTGCCAGCAGCACGACAGGGGGGTACTATGGCTACACCTTC
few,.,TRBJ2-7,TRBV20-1,CSARRGPYYEQYF,TGCAGTGCTAGACGGGGGCCCTACTACGAGCAGTACTTC
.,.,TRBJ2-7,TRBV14,CASSPLGIAGRKNSYEQYF,TGTGCCAGCAGCCCTCTAGGTATCGCAGGGCGGAAGAACTCCTACGAGCAGTACTTC
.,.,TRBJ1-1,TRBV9,CASSVGVAPLNTEAFF,TGTGCCAGCAGCGTAGGGGTGGCCCCCCTGAACACTGAAGCTTTCTTT
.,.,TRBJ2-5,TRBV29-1,CSVEEYSFPEAQYF,TGCAGCGTTGAAGAATATAGCTTCCCAGAGGCCCAGTACTTC
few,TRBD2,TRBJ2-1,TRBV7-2,CASSPRLADNNEQFF,TGTGCCAGCAGCCCCAGACTAGCGGACAACAACGAGCAGTTCTTC
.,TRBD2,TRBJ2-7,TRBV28,CASSRPGLAKTSYEQYF,TGTGCCAGCAGCCGACCCGGACTAGCGAAGACCTCCTACGAGCAGTACTTC
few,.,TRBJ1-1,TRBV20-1,CSVILRQGDTEAFF,TGCAGTGTAATCCTGCGGCAGGGAGATACTGAAGCTTTCTTT
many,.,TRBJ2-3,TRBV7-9,CASSFLTDTQYF,TGTGCCAGCAGTTTCCTCACAGATACGCAGTATTTT
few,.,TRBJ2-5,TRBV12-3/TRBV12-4,CASSLVGAGEETQYF,TGTGCCAGCAGCTTGGTTGGGGCAGGGGAAGAGACCCAGTACTTC
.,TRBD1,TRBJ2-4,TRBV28,CASIPDRGTALGIQYF,TGTGCCAGCATTCCCGACAGGGGGACCGCCCTTGGCATTCAGTACTTC
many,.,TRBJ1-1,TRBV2,CASSDGYTEAFF,TGTGCCAGCAGTGATGGATACACTGAAGCTTTCTTT
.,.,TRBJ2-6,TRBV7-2,CASSSLAIPSGANVLTF,TGTGCCAGCAGTAGCCTTGCGATTCCCTCTGGGGCCAACGTCCTGACTTTC
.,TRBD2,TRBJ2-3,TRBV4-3,CASSQDAGGPTDTQYF,TGCGCCAGCAGCCAAGATGCGGGGGGGCCAACAGATACGCAGTATTTT
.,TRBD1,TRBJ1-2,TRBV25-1,CASSEWTGGGYTF,TGTGCCAGCAGTGAATGGACAGGGGGTGGCTACACCTTC
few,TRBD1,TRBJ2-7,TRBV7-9,CASSQSLGTGVYEQYF,TGTGCCAGCAGCCAATCCCTTGGGACAGGGGTCTACGAGCAGTACTTC
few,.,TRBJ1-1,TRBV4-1,CASSHPWRIMNTEAFF,TGCGCCAGCAGCCACCCATGGAGGATAATGAACACTGAAGCTTTCTTT
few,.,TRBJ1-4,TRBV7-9,CASSFDPGQGHLGKLFF,TGTGCCAGCAGCTTCGATCCGGGACAAGGACACCTTGGGAAACTGTTTTTT
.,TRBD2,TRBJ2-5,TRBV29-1,CSVAWTLIAGGLFF,TGCAGCGTTGCCTGGACGTTGATAGCGGGAGGGTTGTTCTTC
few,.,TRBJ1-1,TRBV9,CASSVEGWNTEAFF,TGTGCCAGCAGCGTCGAAGGGTGGAACACTGAAGCTTTCTTT